What follows describes a single T cell receptor beta chain. Its target antigen remains unknown. No base qualities exist here, and no much larger clone lies one base off it. For repertoire sequencing, TCR beta CDR3 regions were amplified from RNA transcripts. A first-round RT-PCR used HTBI primers with the Qiagen OneStep RT-PCR kit, followed by a second-round multiplex PCR, size selection and purification. Sequencing of the libraries was carried out on an Illumina HiSeq2000 in paired-end mode with 100 bp reads. From the authors' description of their analysis: SOAPnuke was used for read processing, and reads with adapters, uncalled bases, a mean Phred below 15, or no exact constant-primer or identifier match were discarded. COPE v1.2.5 was used to merge high-quality paired reads. Each unique nucleotide sequence was defined as a clonotype, and clonotypes were aligned to IMGT TRB V, D and J references with MiTCR v1.1. The analysis was limited to V-J combinations with a frequency above 0.0001, which together covered more than 98% of repertoires. For each V-J combination, a TCR clonal expansion and chaos score was defined as F50 clonal expansion divided by the chaos observed in the TCRdist matrix. Welch's t-statistics and random forest were used to narrow the features down to 10 to 15 V-J combinations, which were then fed into a naive Bayes classifier. The similarity between thyroid and blood repertoires was quantified using the Morisita-Horn index. The public reads were run again by TCRdb, first through fastp at Q25 and then through MiXCR, and only productive beta chains were kept. Here each entry gathers all rows of one CDR3 protein and keeps the most common genes and DNA. These V and J calls are TCRdb output, not the study's own analysis. This sample holds about 590,000 distinct CDR3 sequences; roughly 39% were observed only once. Of the sample, roughly 4% falls within the top ten clones.

The source of the sample is a study of Graves' ophthalmopathy and Graves' hyperthyroidism (dated by TCRdb to 2016 to 2019). Regarding the study in general: Stable hyperthyroidism was defined as no progression to ophthalmopathy within 18 months of follow-up. The study used signatures of the TCR beta repertoire to tell Graves' ophthalmopathy apart from Graves' hyperthyroidism and to predict which patients would progress to ophthalmopathy. In total, over 130 blood samples were TCR-sequenced: 40 to 45 ophthalmopathy, some 75 hyperthyroidism and approximately 17 hyperthyroidism-to-ophthalmopathy patients. To explore V-J signatures that separate ophthalmopathy from hyperthyroidism, a discovery set of more than 95 patients was enrolled, consisting of about 43 with ophthalmopathy and about 60 with stable hyperthyroidism. The independent validation cohort included about 20 hyperthyroidism patients plus 17 patients who later progressed from hyperthyroidism to ophthalmopathy. In roughly 6 hyperthyroidism patients, T-cell repertoires of thyroid tissue and blood were compared. Once sampling was done, hyperthyroidism patients were given methimazole at a starting dose of 30 mg daily, while ophthalmopathy patients were given high-dose intravenous methylprednisolone.

Hyperthyroidism patients were newly diagnosed, were aged 18 to 65 years, and had a disease duration under 2 months. Anyone with other autoimmune diseases, uncontrolled infections, pregnancy or lactation was excluded from the study. Diagnosis was based on clinical symptoms, serum thyroxine, TRAb, thyroid ultrasound and orbital computed tomography. Total RNA was extracted with Trizol reagent and quality-checked on an Agilent 2100 Bioanalyzer. The investigation overall reported the following: No statistical method was used to set the sample size in advance, and the investigators knew which group each participant was assigned to. Most expanded thyroid clonotypes with frequency above 0.001 were also detected in blood, suggesting blood repertoires may reflect the thyroid immune response. In validation, the model predicted ophthalmopathy progression with 70.59% sensitivity and approximately 72% specificity; around twelve predicted patients were CT-confirmed with GO in a median of around 6 months. In cross-validation, the 13-signature model distinguished ophthalmopathy from stable hyperthyroidism with around 90% sensitivity and around 84% specificity, while in the test set the corresponding values were about 80% and 75%.

Taken from cysteine to phenylalanine, the CDR3 has 15 residues. Just CDR3 DNA is preserved here, 45 bases in frame from base 1. Trimming costs V 4 bases and J 10 bases, and their ends lie 22 bases apart. The germline V gene specifies SGHVS as CDR1 and FNYEAQ as CDR2. Input material: peripheral blood or thyroid tissue (not recorded which). Here the chain combines TRBV7-6 and TRBJ2-5; the best D guess is TRBD2, with 6 bases matching. The sequence derives from an adult man with Graves' hyperthyroidism. The nucleotide sequence reads TGTGCCAGCAGCTCCCCGGGGGACGCGGGGAGAAACCAGTACTTC. It codes for CASSSPGDAGRNQYF.